These T cell receptor beta chains were read from a single sample in a study of shared clonotypes between healthy human individuals. TCRdb's table, derived via immunoSEQ multiplex PCR, lists solely in-frame clones and lacks some. The sample shows around 1,100,000 clones, roughly 80% of them seen only once. The source material was memory CD4+ T cells from PBMCs. These receptor sequences come from a man between 18 and 35 years old in good health. Some clones in this sample may be carry-over from other donors' samples. CDR3s include the opening cysteine and the closing phenylalanine or tryptophan. The D gene is left open where the match is weak. Clone size is shown for a subset of rows, as once, few, many or a class of expanded clone.

.	TRBV5-1	few	TRBJ2-2	TGCGCCAGCAGCCCCACAGGGCCCACCGGGGAGCTGTTTTTT	CASSPTGPTGELFF
.	TRBV19	once	TRBJ2-1	TGTGCCAGTAGTTCACAGGGCTATGAGCAGTTCTTC	CASSSQGYEQFF
.	TRBV18	.	TRBJ2-4	TGTGCCAGCTCACCAGTCACGGGATCCAAAAACATTCAGTACTTC	CASSPVTGSKNIQYF
.	TRBV9	.	TRBJ1-4	TGTGCCAGCAGCGTAGAGGAAAAGTCAAAACTGTTTTTT	CASSVEEKSKLFF
TRBD1	TRBV2	few	TRBJ2-7	TGTGCCAGCACAGGGGGCCCATCCTACGAGCAGTACTTC	CASTGGPSYEQYF
TRBD1	TRBV4-3	.	TRBJ2-6	TGCGCCAGCAGCCAAGGGGACAGGGATGGCAACGTCCTGACTTTC	CASSQGDRDGNVLTF
TRBD2	TRBV6-1	once	TRBJ2-3	TGTGCCAGCAGTCGGGGACTAGATATATATACGCAGTATTTT	CASSRGLDIYTQYF
.	TRBV18	.	TRBJ2-1	TGTGCCAGCTCACCACCGGCCATCAATGAGCAGTTCTTC	CASSPPAINEQFF
TRBD1	TRBV7-2	.	TRBJ1-2	TGTGCCAGCAGCCCCGGGACAGGGGCCTATGGCTACACCTTC	CASSPGTGAYGYTF
TRBD2	TRBV28	.	TRBJ2-3	TGTGCCAGCAGTATTAGCGGGAGCGGCCCAGATACGCAGTATTTT	CASSISGSGPDTQYF
.	TRBV2	.	TRBJ1-1	TGTGCCAGCAGTGACTCTCCCTATGAAGCTTTCTTT	CASSDSPYEAFF
TRBD1	TRBV18	.	TRBJ2-4	TGTGCCAGCTCACCACCCGGACAGGGCAACATTCAGTACTTC	CASSPPGQGNIQYF
TRBD2	TRBV14	.	TRBJ2-6	TGTGCCAGCAGCCCCCCCGGGGGGACTGGGGCCAACGTCCTGACTTTC	CASSPPGGTGANVLTF
TRBD1	TRBV5-1	.	TRBJ1-2	TGCGCCAGCAGCTCCGGGACAGGGGGCTTCAGCTACACCTTC	CASSSGTGGFSYTF
.	TRBV7-3	.	TRBJ2-5	TGTGCCAGCAGCTTAACGGTTGGAGGGGCCGAGACCCAGTACTTC	CASSLTVGGAETQYF
.	TRBV7-2	.	TRBJ2-4	TGTGCCAGCAGCAAAGGGGGTAGTTTGCCCAAAAACATTCAGTACTTC	CASSKGGSLPKNIQYF
.	TRBV5-1	.	TRBJ2-5	TGCGCCAGCAGCTTGGGCGGGACAGTAGAGACCCAGTACTTC	CASSLGGTVETQYF
TRBD1	TRBV30	.	TRBJ1-2	TGTGCCTGGAGAAGGACAGGGGGCGGTGGCTACACCTTC	CAWRRTGGGGYTF
TRBD2	TRBV5-1	.	TRBJ2-3	TGCGCCAGCAGCTTGGCTGCGACTAGCGGGACCGATACGCAGTATTTT	CASSLAATSGTDTQYF
TRBD2	TRBV11-3	.	TRBJ2-4	TGTGCCAGCAGCCACCTAGCGGGATTAAACATTCAGTACTTC	CASSHLAGLNIQYF
TRBD1	TRBV25-1	.	TRBJ1-5	TGTGCCAGCAGTGTAGGACAGGGACAGCCCCAGCATTTT	CASSVGQGQPQHF
.	TRBV7-3	.	TRBJ1-1	TGTGCCAGCAGCGAATCGCGGGGGACTGAAGCTTTCTTT	CASSESRGTEAFF
TRBD1	TRBV2	.	TRBJ1-4	TGTGCCAGCAACAGGGGGATGGTTAATGAAAAACTGTTTTTT	CASNRGMVNEKLFF
.	TRBV19	.	TRBJ2-7	TGTGCCAGTAGTATTGCCTACGCCAACTACGAGCAGTACTTC	CASSIAYANYEQYF
TRBD1	TRBV18	.	TRBJ1-3	TGTGCCAGCTCACTGGGACAGCCTGGCTCTGGAAACACCATATATTTT	CASSLGQPGSGNTIYF
TRBD2	TRBV4-2	.	TRBJ2-2	TGTGCCAGCAGCCCCCGGACTGGGGAGGGCGGGGAGCTGTTTTTT	CASSPRTGEGGELFF
.	TRBV11-2	.	TRBJ2-4	TGTGCCAGCAGCTTAAGGACGGGAGCGTCTGACGTAGCCAAAAACATTCAGTACTTC	CASSLRTGASDVAKNIQYF
.	TRBV5-1	.	TRBJ1-2	TGCGCCAGCACCGGACGAGGGTCGGAGAGTTACACCTTC	CASTGRGSESYTF
TRBD2	TRBV6-6	.	TRBJ2-5	TGTGCCAGCAGTCAGACTAGCGGGAGATCAGAGACCCAATACTTC	CASSQTSGRSETQYF
.	TRBV27	few	TRBJ1-2	TGTGCCAGCAGCCTGTCCTGGGGGCAGAACTATGGCTACACCTTC	CASSLSWGQNYGYTF
.	TRBV7-3	.	TRBJ2-1	TGTGCCAGCAGCCCTGGGACCCCGAGCTCCTACAATGAGCAGTTCTTC	CASSPGTPSSYNEQFF
.	TRBV6-1	.	TRBJ2-3	TGTGCCAGCAGTGGGCAGGGCGGCACAGATACGCAGTATTTT	CASSGQGGTDTQYF
TRBD1	TRBV7-6	few	TRBJ2-2	TGTGCCAGCAGCTTAGCGACAGGGTGGGAGACCGGGGAGCTGTTTTTT	CASSLATGWETGELFF
TRBD2	TRBV7-2	.	TRBJ2-3	TGTGCCAGCAGCAAACAAGCGGGAGTGGTGACAGATACGCAGTATTTT	CASSKQAGVVTDTQYF
.	TRBV9	.	TRBJ2-3	TGTGCCAGCAGCGCCTGGACAGTTGATACGCAGTATTTT	CASSAWTVDTQYF
TRBD1	TRBV5-1	.	TRBJ1-4	TGCGCCAGCAGCACGGGACAGACTAATGAAAAACTGTTTTTT	CASSTGQTNEKLFF
.	TRBV19	.	TRBJ2-2	TGTGCCAGTAGTATAAGGGGGAGTAACACCGGGGAGCTGTTTTTT	CASSIRGSNTGELFF
TRBD2	TRBV2	.	TRBJ2-2	TGTGCCAGCAGTGAGAGCGGGAGGGGCGCCGGGGAGCTGTTTTTT	CASSESGRGAGELFF
TRBD1	TRBV7-2	.	TRBJ1-2	TGTGCCAGCAGCTTAGCGACAGGGGCTCCGGAGGGCTACACCTTC	CASSLATGAPEGYTF
TRBD2	TRBV5-1	.	TRBJ2-7	TGCGCCAGCAGCTCGGGACTAGCGCCTTCCTACGAGCAGTACTTC	CASSSGLAPSYEQYF
.	TRBV6-5	.	TRBJ2-6	TGTGCCAGCAGTTTGAGATTCTCTGGGGCCAACGTCCTGACTTTC	CASSLRFSGANVLTF
.	TRBV19	.	TRBJ1-2	TGTGCCAGTAGTGATGGTGCGGGAACTAACTATGGCTACACCTTC	CASSDGAGTNYGYTF
.	TRBV5-1	few	TRBJ1-1	TGCGCCAGCAGCTCCCGGGGCGGAAACACTGAAGCTTTCTTT	CASSSRGGNTEAFF
.	TRBV5-1	.	TRBJ1-3	TGCGCCAGCAGCTTGGAAGCACCGAGCTCTGGAAACACCATATATTTT	CASSLEAPSSGNTIYF
.	TRBV5-1	.	TRBJ1-4	TGCGCCAGCAGGTTAACAGGCGGGTCTAATGAAAAACTGTTTTTT	CASRLTGGSNEKLFF
.	TRBV6-5	once	TRBJ2-5	TGTGCCAGCAAAGGGACATACAGTCAAGAGACCCAGTACTTC	CASKGTYSQETQYF
.	TRBV7-8	.	TRBJ2-1	TGTGCCAGCAGCTTAAGGGAACAGGGCAATGAGCAGTTCTTC	CASSLREQGNEQFF
.	TRBV9	.	TRBJ2-2	TGTGCCAGCAGCGTAGGACCGGGGAACACCGGGGAGCTGTTTTTT	CASSVGPGNTGELFF
.	TRBV7-6	.	TRBJ1-2	TGTGCCAGCAGTCCCACGGCAGGGTTTAACTATGGCTACACCTTC	CASSPTAGFNYGYTF
TRBD1	TRBV5-1	.	TRBJ1-1	TGCGCCAGCAGCCTCTCCCTGGGGACAGGGAGTCGTCAGACTGAAGCTTTCTTT	CASSLSLGTGSRQTEAFF
TRBD1	TRBV7-3	.	TRBJ2-7	TGTGCCAGCAGCTCCACAGGGGAGTACGAGCAGTACTTC	CASSSTGEYEQYF
.	TRBV11-2	few	TRBJ2-2	TGTGCCAGCAGCTTCTCCGGGGGCACCGGGGAGCTGTTTTTT	CASSFSGGTGELFF
.	TRBV28	.	TRBJ2-7	TGTGCCAGCAGTTCCGCGGGGCGGTGGACCTTCTACGAGCAGTACTTC	CASSSAGRWTFYEQYF
.	TRBV7-2	.	TRBJ1-1	TGTGCCAGCAGCTTAATGATTGGCAGTTTGAACACTGAAGCTTTCTTT	CASSLMIGSLNTEAFF